This record looks at one T cell receptor (beta chain) sequence and its context. Its specificity is not known. The germline V and J ends were trimmed by 7 bases and 3 bases, with 7 bases remaining between them. The CDR3 is 12 amino acids. Germline V gene lookup returns CDR1 ENHRY and CDR2 SYGVKD. These data are taken from a study of T cell responses to AZD1222 COVID-19 vaccine. Findings and limits, study-wide: The donor cohort was predominantly white British with a female majority, and clonal diversity may have been underestimated. It was only 6 or 7 AZD1222 recipients who were seropositive at baseline.

TCRdb's table, derived via immunoSEQ multiplex PCR, lists solely in-frame clones and lacks some. The sample lists 140,000 to 150,000 clones, 70% to 90% occurring once. The material was peripheral blood, obtained on day 0 of AZD1222 vaccination. This chain links TRBV10-3 with TRBJ2-1, with D tentatively TRBD1 (5 bases). The sequence was obtained from an adult in good health. Here the CDR3 reads CAINQGYNEQFF. CDR3 DNA sequence: TGTGCCATCAATCAGGGCTACAATGAGCAGTTCTTC.